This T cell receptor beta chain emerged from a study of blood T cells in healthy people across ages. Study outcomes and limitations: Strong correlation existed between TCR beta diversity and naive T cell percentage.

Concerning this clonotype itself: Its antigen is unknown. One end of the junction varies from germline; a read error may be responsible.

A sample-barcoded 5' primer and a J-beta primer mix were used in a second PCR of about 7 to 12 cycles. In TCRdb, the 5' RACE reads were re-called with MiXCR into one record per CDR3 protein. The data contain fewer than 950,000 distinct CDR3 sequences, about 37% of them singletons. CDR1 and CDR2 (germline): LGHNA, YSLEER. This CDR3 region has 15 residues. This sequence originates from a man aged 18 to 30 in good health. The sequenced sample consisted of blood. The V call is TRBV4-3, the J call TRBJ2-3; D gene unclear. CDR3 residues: CANSQEATPGDTQYF. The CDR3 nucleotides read TGCGCCAACAGCCAAGAGGCGACCCCTGGGGATACGCAGTATTTT.